Included here is one T cell receptor (beta chain) sequence, with context. As yet, its antigen is unknown. The data originate from a study of cytomegalovirus exposure and HLA in healthy donors. The study ran its PCR with 60 Vbeta and 13 Jbeta primers. Profiling relied on immunoSEQ multiplex PCR, and the TCRdb table lists in-frame clones only, not all of them. The sample has 130,000 to 150,000 clones, roughly three quarters seen once. Study-wide findings and caveats: Analysis was carried out at a later point, and it linked a missense DCLRE1C variant to TCR beta V- and J-gene trimming. An Asian-associated ancestry cluster reportedly showed fewer N-insertions than the approximately 700-donor mean in a later analysis. Information on immune exposure was restricted to one variable (CMV serostatus). Previously analyzed data showed that most TCR beta V segments were productive at a frequency of about 87% or about 30%.

The sample was PBMCs. The sequence was obtained from a female donor in good health and CMV-seronegative.

Here the CDR3 DNA reads TGTGCCAGCAGCCAAGTAGCAGCGGGGGGGCCGAATGAGCAGTTCTTC. This encodes CASSQVAAGGPNEQFF. This chain links TRBV4-2 with TRBJ2-1, with TRBD2 matching over 10 bases. J lost 7 bases, V lost 1 base, and 7 bases had no gene match. The CDR3 spans 16 residues. Germline assignment: CDR1 LGHNA and CDR2 YNFKEQ.